This TCR beta chain was captured in a study of blood T cell repertoires in COVID-19. Study information: The origin of the acute and convalescent COVID-19 samples was the United States, Italy and Spain. T cells, B-cell-depleted T cells, or PBMCs provided the cDNA or gDNA that served as material.

Losses at the gene ends were 5 bases for V and 3 bases for J; bases not matched to a gene: 5. Per germline, CDR1 GTSNPN and CDR2 SVGIG (reference sequence). CDR3 length: 13 amino acids. Per the original methods: It was from reference gene primer amplification that nucleated cell counts were estimated. The table came from immunoSEQ multiplex PCR; TCRdb's copy has only in-frame clones and leaves some out. The DNA gave D and trimming, while V, J and clone size come from that table. The sample consists of 120,000 or so clones, around 76% of them appearing once. The rearrangement joins TRBV30 to TRBJ2-7; TRBD1 aligns across 9 bases. The source of this sequence is a man aged 70-80 years with acute or convalescent COVID-19. Sequences were obtained from peripheral blood. CDR3 nucleotide sequence: TGTGCCTGGTCCCGGGACAGGGACTACGAGCAGTACTTC. It encodes CAWSRDRDYEQYF.